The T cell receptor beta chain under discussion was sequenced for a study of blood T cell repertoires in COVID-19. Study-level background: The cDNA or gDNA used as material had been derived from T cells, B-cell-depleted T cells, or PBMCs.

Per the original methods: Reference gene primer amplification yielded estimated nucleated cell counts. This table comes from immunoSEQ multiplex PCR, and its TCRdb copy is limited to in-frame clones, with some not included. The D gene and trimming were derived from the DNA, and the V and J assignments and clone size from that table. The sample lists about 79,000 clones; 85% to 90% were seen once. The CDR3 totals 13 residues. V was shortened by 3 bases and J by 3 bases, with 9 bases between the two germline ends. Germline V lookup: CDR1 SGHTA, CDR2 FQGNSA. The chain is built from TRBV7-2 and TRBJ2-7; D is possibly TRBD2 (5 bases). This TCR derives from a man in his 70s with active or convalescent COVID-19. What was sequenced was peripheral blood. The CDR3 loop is CASSLERNYEQYF. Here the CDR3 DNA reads TGTGCCAGCAGCTTGGAGCGGAACTACGAGCAGTACTTC.